Shown below are 3 T cell receptor beta chains from a single sample sequenced in a study of Ad26.COV2.S vaccination and SARS-CoV-2 variants. Treatment here: some 20 received Ad26.COV2.S at low or high dose, single or two shots; about five received placebo; per-sample allocation not given. After the first vaccine or placebo injection, samples were drawn on day 63. Assay: immunoSEQ multiplex PCR; the TCRdb copy retains only in-frame clones and omits some. This sample has roughly 300,000 clones, with roughly 90% found just once. Material: peripheral blood, obtained in a trial of Ad26.COV2.S vaccine versus placebo. These TCRs come from a person aged 18-60 years who received the Ad26.COV2.S COVID-19 vaccine or a placebo.

This clone was seen once. J is TRBJ1-1 and V is TRBV15; D is ambiguous. The CDR3 consists of 13 residues. Trimming took 0 bases from V and 10 from J, leaving 12 bases between them. Germline V gene sequence: CDR1 LNHNV, CDR2 YYDKDF (reference sequence). Here the CDR3 reads CATSRDRAGLAFF. In DNA form, the CDR3 reads TGTGCCACCAGCAGAGACCGGGCAGGACTAGCTTTCTTT.

This chain links TRBV9 with TRBJ1-3; 7 positions agree with TRBD1. Germline loops: CDR1 SGDLS, CDR2 YYNGEE. V lost 3 bases, J lost 2 bases, and 2 bases stayed unmatched. There are 14 residues in the CDR3. DNA for the CDR3: TGTGCCAGCAGCGCGGGACAGACTGGAAACACCATATATTTT. This codes for CASSAGQTGNTIYF.

Only one count was recorded for this clone. The CDR3 protein is CAWSYPSGRDEDTQYF. In DNA, the CDR3 is TGTGCCTGGAGTTATCCGTCGGGGCGGGATGAAGATACGCAGTATTTT. This chain connects TRBV30 to TRBJ2-3, with D possibly being TRBD2 (6 bases). The CDR3 is 16 amino acids. In germline, CDR1 is GTSNPN, CDR2 SVGIG (reference sequence). Trimming cost V 2 bases and J 5 bases, with 20 bases left between them.